The rows below give T cell receptor beta chains drawn from one sample of a study of cytomegalovirus exposure and HLA in healthy donors. Here immunoSEQ multiplex PCR was the method, and the copy in TCRdb shows in-frame clones only, minus some. The repertoire has roughly 84,000 clones, around three fifths of them found once; the top ten carry approximately 16%. The specimen was PBMCs. These receptors all come from a woman aged 40 to 50 in good health and CMV-seropositive. The CDR3 runs from the conserved cysteine through the conserved F or W. D genes are given only for firm matches. Clone size is shown for a subset of rows, as once, few, many or a class of expanded clone.

TRBJ2-3,.,.,TRBV4-3,CASSQDRGTDTQYF,TGCGCCAGCAGCCAAGATCGGGGGACAGATACGCAGTATTTT
TRBJ2-5,TRBD2,.,TRBV7-3,CASSLTTSGRLETQYF,TGTGCCAGCAGCTTAACGACTAGCGGGAGGTTAGAGACCCAGTACTTC
TRBJ2-7,.,few,TRBV28,CASRGFDNSYEQYF,TGTGCCAGCAGAGGCTTTGACAATTCCTACGAGCAGTACTTC
TRBJ2-5,TRBD1,few,TRBV5-1,CASSLDRVGQETQYF,TGCGCCAGCAGCTTAGACAGGGTGGGGCAAGAGACCCAGTACTTC
TRBJ1-4,.,.,TRBV27,CASSPNNRGSNEKLFF,TGTGCCAGCAGCCCAAACAACCGAGGATCTAATGAAAAACTGTTTTTT
TRBJ1-2,.,.,TRBV5-4,CASSPIKGADYGYTF,TGTGCCAGCAGCCCCATCAAAGGGGCGGACTATGGCTACACCTTC
TRBJ1-5,.,.,TRBV6-1,CASSQGFDNQPQHF,TGTGCCAGCAGTCAGGGATTTGACAATCAGCCCCAGCATTTT
TRBJ1-3,.,.,TRBV6-1,CASTEGGAGNTIYF,TGTGCCAGCACCGAAGGAGGGGCCGGAAACACCATATATTTT
TRBJ2-3,TRBD1,few,TRBV2,CASVQGARDTQYF,TGTGCCAGCGTCCAGGGGGCAAGGGATACGCAGTATTTT
TRBJ1-1,TRBD1,.,TRBV27,CASSNPTGEEKAFF,TGTGCCAGTTCAAACCCAACAGGGGAGGAAAAAGCTTTCTTT
TRBJ1-1,TRBD1,.,TRBV19,CASRDRVNTEAFF,TGTGCCAGTAGGGACAGGGTAAACACTGAAGCTTTCTTT
TRBJ2-7,TRBD2,.,TRBV28,CASSLSLTSTYEQYF,TGTGCCAGCAGTTTGAGTTTGACTAGCACCTACGAGCAGTACTTC
TRBJ2-7,TRBD1,.,TRBV23-1,CASTYLDRANEQYF,TGCGCCAGCACCTACCTGGACAGGGCTAACGAGCAGTACTTC
TRBJ2-7,.,.,TRBV7-8,CASSLAQGSAYEQYF,TGTGCCAGCAGCTTAGCGCAGGGTTCGGCCTACGAGCAGTACTTC
TRBJ2-7,TRBD1,.,TRBV30,CAWSVQGAYEQYF,TGTGCCTGGAGTGTTCAGGGGGCCTACGAGCAGTACTTC
TRBJ1-1,.,.,TRBV14,CASSQVGHHEAFF,TGTGCCAGCAGCCAAGTAGGACACCATGAAGCTTTCTTT
TRBJ2-3,.,.,TRBV11-3,CASSLLGGGSSTDTQYF,TGTGCCAGCAGCTTACTAGGCGGAGGGTCTAGCACAGATACGCAGTATTTT
TRBJ1-1,TRBD1,once,TRBV19,CASSANRGRTEAFF,TGTGCCAGTAGTGCCAACAGGGGGCGGACTGAAGCTTTCTTT
TRBJ2-3,.,.,TRBV7-2,CASRLTGDTQYF,TGTGCCAGCAGACTAACGGGTGATACGCAGTATTTT
TRBJ2-5,.,.,TRBV7-3,CASSQVGGSEETQYF,TGTGCCAGCAGCCAGGTGGGAGGCTCGGAAGAGACCCAGTACTTC
TRBJ2-7,TRBD1,.,TRBV27,CASSIYAGTGYSYEQYF,TGTGCCAGCAGTATCTACGCCGGGACAGGCTATTCCTACGAGCAGTACTTC
TRBJ1-1,TRBD1,.,TRBV4-3,CASSQETGGLGTEAFF,TGCGCCAGCAGCCAAGAAACAGGGGGCCTGGGCACTGAAGCTTTCTTT
TRBJ2-2,.,.,TRBV19,CASSTYTGITGELFF,TGTGCCAGTAGTACGTACACAGGGATCACCGGGGAGCTGTTTTTT
TRBJ2-7,.,.,TRBV15,CATSREVNGMHSYEQYF,TGTGCCACCAGCAGAGAAGTTAACGGGATGCACTCCTACGAGCAGTACTTC
TRBJ2-7,TRBD2,once,TRBV28,CASSLGLAGTYEQYF,TGTGCCAGCAGTTTAGGGCTAGCGGGAACGTACGAGCAGTACTTC
TRBJ2-7,TRBD2,.,TRBV5-6,CASSSGPAGGYEQYF,TGTGCCAGCAGCTCCGGACCGGCCGGGGGGTACGAGCAGTACTTC
TRBJ2-1,TRBD1,few,TRBV7-9,CASSLDRADNEQFF,TGTGCCAGCAGCCTAGACAGGGCAGACAATGAGCAGTTCTTC
TRBJ2-1,.,.,TRBV9,CASSVMTGGEQFF,TGTGCCAGCAGCGTAATGACCGGCGGGGAGCAGTTCTTC
TRBJ1-1,.,few,TRBV7-9,CASSLPGYRAFF,TGTGCCAGCAGCCTCCCCGGGTATCGGGCTTTCTTT
TRBJ2-1,TRBD1,.,TRBV6-1,CASSPGTGFDEQFF,TGTGCCAGCAGCCCCGGGACAGGGTTCGATGAGCAGTTCTTC
TRBJ2-5,TRBD1,few,TRBV7-2,CASSDPIGTGEETQYF,TGTGCCAGCAGCGATCCCATTGGGACAGGGGAAGAGACCCAGTACTTC
TRBJ1-2,TRBD1,.,TRBV27,CASSAVQGPYGYTF,TGTGCCAGCAGCGCGGTACAGGGGCCGTATGGCTACACCTTC
TRBJ2-1,.,.,TRBV2,CASSALMGSEQFF,TGTGCCAGCAGTGCCCTGATGGGTAGCGAGCAGTTCTTC